The 2 T cell receptor beta chains below come from one sample, sequenced in a study of response to subunit inactivated influenza vaccine. TCRdb ran MiXCR on the RT-PCR reads and lists one entry per CDR3 protein. The data hold about 520,000 distinct CDR3 sequences, with about 25% observed a single time. Sequenced here: CD4+ T cells sorted from PBMCs, sampled 5 days after vaccination. These receptors originate from a man aged 50 to 60 who received an inactivated influenza vaccine.

This chain connects TRBV5-6 to TRBJ2-7; 9 bases fit TRBD1. CDR3 length equals 14 residues. The V and J ends lost 0 bases and 3 bases, in that order; junction bases with no gene match: 1. Germline values: CDR1 SGHDT, CDR2 YYEEEE. The CDR3: CASSLGDRDYEQYF. The CDR3 nucleotides read TGTGCCAGCAGCTTGGGGGACAGGGACTACGAGCAGTACTTC.

This clonotype was seen ten or more times. The chain combines TRBV10-3 with TRBJ2-3; 7 nucleotides agree with TRBD1. This CDR3 spans 19 amino acids. V shed 2 bases and J 0 bases; nucleotides not matched to a gene: 14. In germline, CDR1 is ENHRY, CDR2 SYGVKD. CDR3 in amino acids: CAISENEGALTSSTDTQYF. As DNA, the CDR3 is TGTGCCATCAGTGAGAATGAGGGGGCCCTGACTTCTAGCACAGATACGCAGTATTTT.